The 8 T cell receptor beta chains below were found in one sample sequenced in a study of T-cell memory formation after mild COVID-19. Each CDR3 protein is one row after TCRdb ran MiXCR on the 5' RACE reads. The repertoire includes a few hundred thousand distinct CDR3 sequences, 15% to 20% of them detected once, and roughly 25% sits in the top ten. Sample: PBMCs or a T cell subset sorted from them (not recorded which). These receptor sequences come from a man younger than 35 who had mild COVID-19 (a few samples of this study predate the infection). Cell type and time point are not known.

V and J are TRBV11-2 and TRBJ1-2, with D perhaps matching TRBD1 (6 bases). Germline V gene sequence: CDR1 SGHAT, CDR2 FQNNGV. V dropped 3 bases and J dropped 3 bases, with 14 bases sitting between them. The CDR3 runs 15 residues. The CDR3 DNA reads TGTGCCAGCAGCTTGATATTATGGACAGACTATGGCTACACCTTC. Translating gives CASSLILWTDYGYTF.

This clonotype was observed a handful of times. V gene TRBV4-2 combines with J gene TRBJ2-1; 11 bases agree with TRBD2. The CDR3 totals 18 residues. The V gene end was trimmed by 3 bases and the J gene end by 0 bases; junction bases not matched to a gene: 7. Germline values: CDR1 LGHNA, CDR2 YNFKEQ. Written as DNA, the CDR3 is TGTGCCAGCAGCCAGAGTAGCGGGGGGGCCGACTCCTACAATGAGCAGTTCTTC. Translating it yields CASSQSSGGADSYNEQFF.

This clonotype occurred a few times. This sequence joins TRBV20-1 and TRBJ1-4, with TRBD1 matching 10 bases. The V gene end was trimmed by 2 bases and the J gene end by 2 bases; junction bases not matched to a gene: 5. CDR1 and CDR2 from the germline V gene are DFQATT and SNEGSKA (reference sequence). The CDR3 is 16 amino acids. The CDR3 region is CSARPPGQGTNEKLFF. The CDR3 DNA reads TGCAGTGCTAGACCGCCGGGACAGGGGACTAATGAAAAACTGTTTTTT.

This chain joins TRBV29-1 and TRBJ2-1, with D possibly matching TRBD2 (5 bases). The CDR3 totals 13 residues. Germline assignment: CDR1 SQVTM and CDR2 ANQGSEA. V lost 6 bases and J 3 bases, leaving 12 bases between the germline ends. CDR3 sequence reads: CSVGEANYNEQFF. For the CDR3, the DNA is TGCAGCGTGGGAGAGGCAAACTACAATGAGCAGTTCTTC.

V is TRBV29-1 and J is TRBJ2-1; possibly TRBD1 for D (6 bases). CDR1 and CDR2 (germline): SQVTM, ANQGSEA. V lost 6 bases and J lost 6, with 18 bases in between. The CDR3 contains 14 residues. The CDR3 bases are TGCAGCGTAGAACAGGGTACTGGTTCCAATGAGCAGTTCTTC. It translates to CSVEQGTGSNEQFF.

V is TRBV5-1 and J is TRBJ1-1, with 7 bases that match TRBD1. The CDR3 sequence is 13 residues long. Per germline, CDR1 SGHRS and CDR2 YFSETQ. V gave up 4 bases and J gave up 3 bases; unmatched junction bases: 3. Here the CDR3 DNA reads TGCGCCAGCAGCGTTGACAGGGACACTGAAGCTTTCTTT. Protein product: CASSVDRDTEAFF.

V and J are TRBV4-2 and TRBJ2-6, with D perhaps TRBD1 (6 bases). Germline CDR1 reads LGHNA; CDR2 reads YNFKEQ. V lost 0 bases and J 0 bases, leaving 12 bases between the germline ends. The CDR3 covers 18 residues. CDR3 nucleotide sequence: TGTGCCAGCAGCCAAGATTGGGGGCTTCTCTCTGGGGCCAACGTCCTGACTTTC. Residues: CASSQDWGLLSGANVLTF.

V gene TRBV10-3 combines with J gene TRBJ2-5, with 8 bases that match TRBD1. V lost 6 bases to trimming and J lost 1 base; unmatched junction nucleotides: 10. This CDR3 spans 16 amino acids. CDR1 ENHRY and CDR2 SYGVKD come from the germline V gene. CDR3 DNA: TGTGCCATCAGCCCCGGGAACAGGGGGTCCCAAGAGACCCAGTACTTC. It specifies CAISPGNRGSQETQYF.